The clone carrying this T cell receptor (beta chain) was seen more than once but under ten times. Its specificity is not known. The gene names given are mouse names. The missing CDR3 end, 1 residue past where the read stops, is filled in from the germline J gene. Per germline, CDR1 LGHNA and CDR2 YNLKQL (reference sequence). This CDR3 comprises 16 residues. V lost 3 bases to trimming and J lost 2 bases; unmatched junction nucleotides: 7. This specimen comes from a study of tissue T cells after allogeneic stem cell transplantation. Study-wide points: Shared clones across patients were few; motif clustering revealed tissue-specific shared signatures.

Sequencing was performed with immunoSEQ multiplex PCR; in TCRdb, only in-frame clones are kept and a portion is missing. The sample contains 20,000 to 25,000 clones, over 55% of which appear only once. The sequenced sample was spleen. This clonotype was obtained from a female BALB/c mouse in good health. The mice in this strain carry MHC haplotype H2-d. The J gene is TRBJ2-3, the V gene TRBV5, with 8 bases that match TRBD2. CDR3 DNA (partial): TGTGCCAGCAGCCAGGAGGGGGGGCGCCTTGCAGAAACGCTGTAT. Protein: CASSQEGGRLAETLY. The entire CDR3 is CASSQEGGRLAETLYF.